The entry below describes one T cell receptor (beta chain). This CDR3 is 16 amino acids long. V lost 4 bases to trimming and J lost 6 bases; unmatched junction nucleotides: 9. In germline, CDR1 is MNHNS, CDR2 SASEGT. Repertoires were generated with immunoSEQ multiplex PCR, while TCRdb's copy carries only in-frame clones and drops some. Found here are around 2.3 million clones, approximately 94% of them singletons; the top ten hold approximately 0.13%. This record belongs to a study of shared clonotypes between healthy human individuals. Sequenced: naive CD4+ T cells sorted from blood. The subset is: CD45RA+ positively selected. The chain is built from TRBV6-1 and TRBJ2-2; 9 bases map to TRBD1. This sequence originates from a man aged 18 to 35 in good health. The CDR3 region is CASSAKPGQGAGELFF. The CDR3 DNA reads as TGTGCCAGCAGTGCTAAACCGGGACAGGGCGCCGGGGAGCTGTTTTTT.